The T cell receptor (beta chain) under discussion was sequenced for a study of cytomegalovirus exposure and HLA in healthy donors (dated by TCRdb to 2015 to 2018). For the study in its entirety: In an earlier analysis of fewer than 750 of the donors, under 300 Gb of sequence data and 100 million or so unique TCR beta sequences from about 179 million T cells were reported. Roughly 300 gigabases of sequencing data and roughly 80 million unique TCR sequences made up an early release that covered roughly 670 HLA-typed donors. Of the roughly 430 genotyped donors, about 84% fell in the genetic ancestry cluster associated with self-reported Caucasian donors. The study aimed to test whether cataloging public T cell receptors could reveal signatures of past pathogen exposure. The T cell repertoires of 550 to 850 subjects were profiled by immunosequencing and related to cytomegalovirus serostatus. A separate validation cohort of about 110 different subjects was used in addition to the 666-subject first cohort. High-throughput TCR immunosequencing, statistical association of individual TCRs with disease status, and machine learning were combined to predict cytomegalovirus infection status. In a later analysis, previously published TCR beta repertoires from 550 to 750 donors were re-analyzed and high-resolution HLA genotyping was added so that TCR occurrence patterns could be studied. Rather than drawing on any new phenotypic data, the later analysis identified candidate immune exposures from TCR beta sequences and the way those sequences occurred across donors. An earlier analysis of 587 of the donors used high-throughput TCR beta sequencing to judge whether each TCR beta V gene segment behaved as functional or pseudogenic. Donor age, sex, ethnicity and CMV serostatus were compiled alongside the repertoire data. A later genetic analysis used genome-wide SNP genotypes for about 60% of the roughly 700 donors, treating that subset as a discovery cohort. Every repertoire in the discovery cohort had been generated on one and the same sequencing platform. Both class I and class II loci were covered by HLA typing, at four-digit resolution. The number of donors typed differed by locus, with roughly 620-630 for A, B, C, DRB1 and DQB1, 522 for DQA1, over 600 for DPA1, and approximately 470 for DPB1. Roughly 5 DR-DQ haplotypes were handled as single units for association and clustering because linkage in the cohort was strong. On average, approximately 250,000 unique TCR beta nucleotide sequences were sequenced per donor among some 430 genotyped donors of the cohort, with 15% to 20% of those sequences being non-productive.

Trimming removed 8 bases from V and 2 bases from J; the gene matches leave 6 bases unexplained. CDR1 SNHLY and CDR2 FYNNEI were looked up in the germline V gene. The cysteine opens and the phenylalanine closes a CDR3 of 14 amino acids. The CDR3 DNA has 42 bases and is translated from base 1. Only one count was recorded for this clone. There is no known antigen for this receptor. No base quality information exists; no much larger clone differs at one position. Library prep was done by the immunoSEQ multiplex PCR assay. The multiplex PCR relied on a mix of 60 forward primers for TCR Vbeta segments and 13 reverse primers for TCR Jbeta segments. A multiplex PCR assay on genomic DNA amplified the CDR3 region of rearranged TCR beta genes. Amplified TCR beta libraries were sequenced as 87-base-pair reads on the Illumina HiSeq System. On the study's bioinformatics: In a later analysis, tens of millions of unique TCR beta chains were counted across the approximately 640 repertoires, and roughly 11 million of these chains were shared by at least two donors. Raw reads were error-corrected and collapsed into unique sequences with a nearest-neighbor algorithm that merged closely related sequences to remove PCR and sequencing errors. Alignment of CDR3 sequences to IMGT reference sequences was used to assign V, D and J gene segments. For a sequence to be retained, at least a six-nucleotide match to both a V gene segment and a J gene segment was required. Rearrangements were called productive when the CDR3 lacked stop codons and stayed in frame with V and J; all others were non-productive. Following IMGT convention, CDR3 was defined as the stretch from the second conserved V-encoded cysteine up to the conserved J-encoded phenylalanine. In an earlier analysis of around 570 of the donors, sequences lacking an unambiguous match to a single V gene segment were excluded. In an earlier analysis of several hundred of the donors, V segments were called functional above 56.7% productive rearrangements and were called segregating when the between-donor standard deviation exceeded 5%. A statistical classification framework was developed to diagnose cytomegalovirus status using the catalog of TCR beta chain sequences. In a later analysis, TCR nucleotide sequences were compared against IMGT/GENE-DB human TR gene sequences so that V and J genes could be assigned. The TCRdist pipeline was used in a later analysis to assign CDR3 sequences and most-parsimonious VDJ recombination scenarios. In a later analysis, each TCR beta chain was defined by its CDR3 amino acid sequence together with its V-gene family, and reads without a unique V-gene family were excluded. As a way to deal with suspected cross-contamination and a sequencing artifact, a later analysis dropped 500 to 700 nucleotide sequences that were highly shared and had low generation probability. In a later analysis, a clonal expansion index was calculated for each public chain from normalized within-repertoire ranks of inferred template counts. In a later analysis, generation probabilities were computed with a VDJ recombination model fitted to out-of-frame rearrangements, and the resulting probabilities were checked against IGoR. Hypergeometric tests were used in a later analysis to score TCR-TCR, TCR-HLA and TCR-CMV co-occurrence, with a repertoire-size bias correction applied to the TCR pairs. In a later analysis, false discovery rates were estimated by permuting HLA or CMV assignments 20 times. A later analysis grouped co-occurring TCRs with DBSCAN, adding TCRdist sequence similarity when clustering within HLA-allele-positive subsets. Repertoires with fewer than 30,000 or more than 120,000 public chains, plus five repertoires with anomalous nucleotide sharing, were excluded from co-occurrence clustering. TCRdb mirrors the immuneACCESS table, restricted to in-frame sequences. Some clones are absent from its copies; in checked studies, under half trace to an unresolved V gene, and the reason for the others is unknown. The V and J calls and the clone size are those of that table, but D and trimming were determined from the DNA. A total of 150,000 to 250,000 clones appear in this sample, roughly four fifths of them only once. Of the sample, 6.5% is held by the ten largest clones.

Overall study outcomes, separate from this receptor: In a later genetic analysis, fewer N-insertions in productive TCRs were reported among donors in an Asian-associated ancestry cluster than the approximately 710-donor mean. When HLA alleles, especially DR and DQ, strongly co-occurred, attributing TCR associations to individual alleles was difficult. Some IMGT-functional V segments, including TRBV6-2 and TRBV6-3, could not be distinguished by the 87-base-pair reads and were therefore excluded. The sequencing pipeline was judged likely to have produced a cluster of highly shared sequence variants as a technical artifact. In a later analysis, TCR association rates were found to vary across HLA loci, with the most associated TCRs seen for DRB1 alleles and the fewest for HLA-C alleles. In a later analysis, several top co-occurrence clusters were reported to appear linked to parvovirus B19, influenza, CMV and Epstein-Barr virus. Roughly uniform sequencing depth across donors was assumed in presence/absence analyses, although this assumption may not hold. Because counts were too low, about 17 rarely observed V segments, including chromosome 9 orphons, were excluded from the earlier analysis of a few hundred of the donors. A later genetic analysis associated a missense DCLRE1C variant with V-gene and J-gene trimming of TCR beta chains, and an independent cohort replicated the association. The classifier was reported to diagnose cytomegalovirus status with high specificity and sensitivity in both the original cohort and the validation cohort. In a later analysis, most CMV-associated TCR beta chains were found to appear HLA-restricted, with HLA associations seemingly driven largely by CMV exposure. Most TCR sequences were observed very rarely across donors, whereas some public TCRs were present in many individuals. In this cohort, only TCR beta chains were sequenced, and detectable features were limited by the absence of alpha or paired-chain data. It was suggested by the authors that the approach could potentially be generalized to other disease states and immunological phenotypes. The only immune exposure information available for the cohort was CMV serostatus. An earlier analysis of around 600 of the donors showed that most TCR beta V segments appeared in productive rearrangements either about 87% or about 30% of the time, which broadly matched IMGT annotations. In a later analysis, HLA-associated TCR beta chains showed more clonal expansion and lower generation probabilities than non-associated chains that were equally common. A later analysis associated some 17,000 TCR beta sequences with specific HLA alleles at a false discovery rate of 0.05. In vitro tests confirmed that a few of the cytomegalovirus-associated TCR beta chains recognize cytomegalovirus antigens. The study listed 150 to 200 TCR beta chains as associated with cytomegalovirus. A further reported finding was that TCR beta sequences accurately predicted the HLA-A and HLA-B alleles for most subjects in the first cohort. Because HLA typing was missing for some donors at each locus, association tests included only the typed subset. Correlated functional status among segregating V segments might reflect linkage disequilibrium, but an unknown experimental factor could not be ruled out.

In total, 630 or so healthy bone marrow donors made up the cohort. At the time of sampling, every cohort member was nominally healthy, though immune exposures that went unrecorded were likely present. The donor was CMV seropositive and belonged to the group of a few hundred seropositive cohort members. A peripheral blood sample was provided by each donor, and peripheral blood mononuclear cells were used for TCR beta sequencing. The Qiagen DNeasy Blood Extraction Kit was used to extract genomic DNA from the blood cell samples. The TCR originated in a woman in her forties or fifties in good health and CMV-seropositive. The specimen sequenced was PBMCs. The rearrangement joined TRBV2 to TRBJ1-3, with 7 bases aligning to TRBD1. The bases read TGTGCCAGCGCGGGGACAGTACCTGGAAACACCATATATTTT. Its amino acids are CASAGTVPGNTIYF.